Described below is a single T cell receptor beta chain sequence and its context. Its cognate antigen is unknown. This sample was included in a study of T cell responses to AZD1222 COVID-19 vaccine. The repertoire was sequenced with immunoSEQ multiplex PCR; TCRdb's copy has only in-frame clones and lacks some. This table has fewer than 150,000 clones, approximately 85% appearing once. Germline assignment: CDR1 MDHEN and CDR2 SYDVKM. The V segment lost 5 bases and the J segment 4 bases; nucleotides outside the gene matches: 8. This CDR3 has 16 residues. General study results and limits: Possibly, clonal diversity was underestimated; donors were largely white British and included more females.

The origin of this receptor is an adult in good health. J is TRBJ1-5 and V is TRBV28; the match to TRBD1 covers 10 bases. The source material was peripheral blood, sampled on day 0 of AZD1222 vaccination. The CDR3 reads CASSPETGGRNQPQHF. The CDR3, as DNA: TGTGCCAGCAGTCCCGAGACAGGGGGCAGGAATCAGCCCCAGCATTTT.